The clone carrying this TCR beta chain was detected many times. Construction of TCR beta libraries relied on iRepertoire HTBI primers and on Arm-PCR targeting CDR3 regions. TCRdb itself ran the multiplex PCR reads through MiXCR, one entry per CDR3 protein. The table has approximately 540,000 distinct CDR3 sequences, 12% seen once. These data originate in a study of regulatory T cells in long-lasting Graves disease. Time point in this sample: newly diagnosed GD, antithyroid drugs for less than 3 months. There was RNA extracted from PBMCs, and the TCR library was made from it. The CDR3 is 16 residues long. The germline CDR1 and CDR2 sequences are MNHNS and SASEGT. With 3 bases removed from V and 0 bases from J, the gap between germline ends came to 12 bases. The sample was also reused in another study, on T cells in Graves' hyperthyroidism and ophthalmopathy.

The material was peripheral blood mononuclear cells (PBMCs), obtained at new diagnosis, from a patient treated with antithyroid drugs. V and J are TRBV6-1 and TRBJ1-3; D is unclear. This TCR was sampled from a woman aged 25-40 years with Graves disease. This chain's CDR3 is CASSDPRSDSGNTIYF. The CDR3 bases are TGTGCCAGCAGTGACCCGAGGTCGGACTCTGGAAACACCATATATTTT.